This record looks at one TCR beta chain sequence and its context. Its recognized antigen is unknown. The sample holds no much larger clone one base away, and base qualities are not on file. Memory CD4+ T cells were isolated as CD4+CD45RO+CD25- cells. Tregs, naive and memory CD4+ T cells from tumor, blood and ipsilateral draining lymph nodes of about 5 breast cancer patients underwent full-length TCR alpha and beta sequencing. Tumor tissue and lymph nodes obtained from ipsilateral axillary dissection were perfused with PBS, minced and then digested with collagenase I and hyaluronidase. FACS confirmed that the sorted cell populations were more than 90% pure. The sample comes from a study (dated by TCRdb to between 2014 and 2017). Context from the whole study: The study set out to test whether tumor-infiltrating Tregs in breast cancer get recruited from blood Tregs or are instead converted in situ from other CD4+ T cell subsets.

Amplification of full-length TCR variable regions was done by 5' RACE PCR using constant-region reverse primers, and this step was followed by semi-nested PCR with Nested Universal Primer A. The ReliaPrep RNA Cell Miniprep System was used to extract total RNA, which was then reverse transcribed into 5'RACE-ready cDNA with the SMARTer RACE 5'/3' Kit. Full-length TCR alpha and beta libraries were barcoded with multiplex adaptors and sequenced on an Illumina MiSeq. Per the original workflow: For each of nine subset-tissue groups, sequencing data from the five patients were pooled, and the groups were then compared using unsupervised clustering of TCR gene usage. Repertoire similarity was calculated with the Morisita-Horn index, weighting shared sequences by their contribution to each repertoire. TCRdb reran the public reads through fastp at Q25 and MiXCR, keeping productive beta chains. For every CDR3 protein sequence, its rows merge into one entry that carries the most common genes and DNA. TCRdb, rather than the study authors, made the V and J calls. This sample comprises about 9,100 distinct CDR3 sequences, 60% of them detected only once. The top ten clones comprise under 7% of the sample.

V is cut by 2 bases and J by 7 bases, and the space between the germline ends is 10 bases. CDR1 and CDR2 are read off the germline V gene as SGDLS and YYNGEE. Spanning cysteine to phenylalanine, the CDR3 consists of 13 amino acids. Only CDR3 DNA remains: 39 bases, in frame from the first base. What the authors observed across the whole study: The larger-cohort validation was restricted to a single TCR beta V-J rearrangement rather than whole repertoires. Tumor memory CD4+ T cell TCR gene usage clustered with blood and lymph node memory CD4+ cells and lymph node naive CD4+ cells. The greatest overlap of tumor-infiltrating Treg TCR alpha and beta sequences was with tumor naive CD4+ T cells, followed next by blood naive CD4+ T cells.

Sequencing was performed on tumor-infiltrating memory CD4+ T cells sorted from the breast tumor. The sample's cell subset or site label, decoded: memory CD4+ T cells, CD4+CD45RO+CD25-. The origin of this receptor is a female donor with breast cancer. The chain is encoded by TRBV9 joined to TRBJ1-5; the D segment could be TRBD1, given 5 matching bases. The sequenced DNA: TGTGCCAGCAGCGTGGGGCTCACCCAGCCCCAGCATTTT. Its protein is CASSVGLTQPQHF.